These T cell receptor beta chains were read from a single sample in a study of OX40 agonist ivuxolimab in advanced cancers. The method was immunoSEQ multiplex PCR; TCRdb's version includes in-frame clones alone and lacks a portion of them. Of under 20,000 clones in the sample, 86% were seen once. The sequencing here drew on CD4+ or CD8+ T cells sorted from blood, taken in a trial of the OX40 agonist ivuxolimab. These receptors were obtained from an adult with an advanced solid tumor such as melanoma, head and neck, liver or kidney cancer. CDR3s include the opening cysteine and the closing phenylalanine or tryptophan. A D gene is named only where the DNA matches it firmly. Size values are once, few and many counts, or a class for expanded clones, and some rows have none.

v_call	clone_size	j_call	d_call	cdr3_nt	cdr3_aa
TRBV18	few	TRBJ2-7	TRBD1	TGTGCCAGCTCACCGGACAGGGGAATCTACGAGCAGTACTTC	CASSPDRGIYEQYF
TRBV19	-	TRBJ2-7	TRBD1	TGTGCCAGTAGTTCCTTCCGGGACAGGTCCTACGAGCAGTACTTC	CASSSFRDRSYEQYF
TRBV7-2	-	TRBJ2-7	-	TGTGCCAGCAGCCCCAGCGTGGGGCCTGCCTACGAGCAGTACTTC	CASSPSVGPAYEQYF
TRBV6-1	few	TRBJ2-5	TRBD1	TGTGCCAGCAGTGCCGGGACAGGGAACGTTCAAGAGACCCAGTACTTC	CASSAGTGNVQETQYF
TRBV10-3	-	TRBJ1-2	TRBD1	TGTGCCTTCAGTGATTTGGGACAGGGGCTTGGCTACACCTTC	CAFSDLGQGLGYTF
TRBV2	-	TRBJ2-5	TRBD2	TGTGCCAGCTGGGGCGGGGGTCTTATGGAGACCCAGTACTTC	CASWGGGLMETQYF
TRBV19	-	TRBJ1-2	-	TGTGCCAGTAGTACGCGATACAGGGCGAAGGGGAACTATGGCTACACCTTC	CASSTRYRAKGNYGYTF
TRBV19	-	TRBJ1-4	-	TGTGCCAGTAGGTCCGGGTGGAGGAATGAAAAACTGTTTTTT	CASRSGWRNEKLFF
TRBV5-1	-	TRBJ1-5	TRBD1	TGCGCCAGCAGCCCAGGGGGGCAGGGGAGTCAGCCCCAGCATTTT	CASSPGGQGSQPQHF
TRBV11-3	-	TRBJ2-1	TRBD1	TGTGCCAGCAGCTCCGACGGGACAGGCTACAATGAGCAGTTCTTC	CASSSDGTGYNEQFF
TRBV19	-	TRBJ2-2	-	TGTGCCAGTACCCTCTACGGGGGGAACACCGGGGAGCTGTTTTTT	CASTLYGGNTGELFF
TRBV19	-	TRBJ1-2	-	TGTGCCAGTAGTATTTCGGACGGATACGGCTACACCTTC	CASSISDGYGYTF
TRBV2	-	TRBJ2-1	TRBD2	TGTGCCAGCGGGGGGGACCCCGTAGATGGGCAGTTCTTC	CASGGDPVDGQFF
TRBV5-1	-	TRBJ1-1	-	TGCGCCAGCAGCTTCGGGGGGAACACTGAAGCTTTCTTT	CASSFGGNTEAFF
TRBV6-1	-	TRBJ2-3	TRBD2	TGTGCCAGCAGTGAAGCGACTAGCGGGAGGGCCTTGCCGAGTTTAGATACGCAGTATTTT	CASSEATSGRALPSLDTQYF
TRBV19	-	TRBJ2-3	-	TGTGCCAGTAGTATAGGGACAGTCACAGATACGCAGTATTTT	CASSIGTVTDTQYF